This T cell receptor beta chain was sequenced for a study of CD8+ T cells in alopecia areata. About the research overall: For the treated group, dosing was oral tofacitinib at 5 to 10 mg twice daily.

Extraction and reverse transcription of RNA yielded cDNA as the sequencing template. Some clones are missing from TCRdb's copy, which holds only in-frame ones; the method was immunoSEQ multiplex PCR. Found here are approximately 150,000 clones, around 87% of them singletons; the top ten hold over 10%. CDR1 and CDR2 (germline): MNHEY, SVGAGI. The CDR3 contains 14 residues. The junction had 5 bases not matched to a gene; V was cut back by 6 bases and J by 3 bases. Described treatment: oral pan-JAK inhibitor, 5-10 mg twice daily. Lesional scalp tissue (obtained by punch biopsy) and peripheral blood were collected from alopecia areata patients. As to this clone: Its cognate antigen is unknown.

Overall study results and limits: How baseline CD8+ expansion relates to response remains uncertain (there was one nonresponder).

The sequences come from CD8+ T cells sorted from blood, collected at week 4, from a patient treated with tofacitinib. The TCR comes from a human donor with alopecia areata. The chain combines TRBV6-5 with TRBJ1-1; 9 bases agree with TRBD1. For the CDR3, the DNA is TGTGCCAGCAGCAGACAGGGGGTAGACACTGAAGCTTTCTTT. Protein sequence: CASSRQGVDTEAFF.